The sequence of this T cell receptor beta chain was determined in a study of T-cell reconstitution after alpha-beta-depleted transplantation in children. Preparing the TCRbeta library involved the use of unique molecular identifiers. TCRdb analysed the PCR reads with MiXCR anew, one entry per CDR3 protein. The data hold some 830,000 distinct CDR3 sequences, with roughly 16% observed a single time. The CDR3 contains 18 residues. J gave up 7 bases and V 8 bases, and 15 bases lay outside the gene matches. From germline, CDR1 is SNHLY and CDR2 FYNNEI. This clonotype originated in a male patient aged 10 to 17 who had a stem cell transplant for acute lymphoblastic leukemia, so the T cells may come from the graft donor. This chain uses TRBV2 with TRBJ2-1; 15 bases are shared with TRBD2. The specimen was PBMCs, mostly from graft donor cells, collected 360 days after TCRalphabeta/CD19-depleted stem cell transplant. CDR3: CASQVPGLAGGDGNEQFF. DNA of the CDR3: TGTGCCAGCCAAGTACCGGGACTAGCGGGGGGTGACGGGAATGAGCAGTTCTTC.